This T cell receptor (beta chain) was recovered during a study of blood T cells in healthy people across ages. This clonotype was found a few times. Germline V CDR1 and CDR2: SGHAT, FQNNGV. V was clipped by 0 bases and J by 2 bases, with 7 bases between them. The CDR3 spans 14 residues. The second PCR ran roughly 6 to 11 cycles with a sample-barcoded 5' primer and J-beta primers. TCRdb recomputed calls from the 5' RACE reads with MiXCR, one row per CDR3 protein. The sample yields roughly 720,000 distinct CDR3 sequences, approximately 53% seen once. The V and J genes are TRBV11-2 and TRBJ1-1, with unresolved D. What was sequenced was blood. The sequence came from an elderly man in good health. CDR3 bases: TGTGCCAGCAGCTTAGATAGCCCCAACACTGAAGCTTTCTTT. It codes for CASSLDSPNTEAFF.